The clone carrying this T cell receptor beta chain was seen more than once but under ten times. The CDR3 is 14 amino acids. CDR1 and CDR2 from the germline V gene are LGHDT and YNNKEL (reference sequence). V was cut by 5 bases and J by 3 bases, with 11 bases left in between. This record comes from a study of T-cell memory formation after mild COVID-19. In the study overall: The study found TCR clusters largely donor specific.

TCRdb reanalysed the 5' RACE reads using MiXCR and keeps one entry per CDR3 protein. This table has some 450,000 distinct CDR3 sequences, about a sixth appearing once. Sequenced input: PBMCs or a T cell subset sorted from them (not recorded which). The rearrangement links TRBV3-1 to TRBJ2-4, with D unresolved. This sequence originates from a man younger than 35 who had mild COVID-19 (a few samples of this study predate the infection). Cell type and time point are not known. CDR3 region: CASSESGYKNIQYF. CDR3 DNA sequence: TGTGCCAGCAGCGAGTCCGGGTACAAAAACATTCAGTACTTC. Full variable domain (missing parts from reference TRBV3-1 and TRBJ2-4): DTAVSQTPKYLVTQMGNDKSIKCEQNLGHDTMYWYKQDSKKFLKIMFSYNNKELIINETVPNRFSPKSPDKAHLNLHINSLELGDSAVYFCASSESGYKNIQYFGAGTRLSVL.